This TCR beta chain was identified during a study of blood T cell repertoires in COVID-19. Study overall: In each case, the material was cDNA or gDNA derived from T cells, B-cell-depleted T cells, or PBMCs.

Germline lookup yields CDR1 SGHAT and CDR2 FQNNGV. Losses at the gene ends were 5 bases for V and 5 bases for J; bases not matched to a gene: 6. This CDR3 spans 15 amino acids. How the authors handled the data: Estimated nucleated cell counts came from reference gene primer amplification. TCRdb keeps only in-frame clones here, not all; method: immunoSEQ multiplex PCR. That table gives V, J and clone size, and the DNA gave D and trimming. The sample yields around 63,000 clones, approximately 81% seen once. Regarding this clone: Other DNA variants within this sample encode the same CDR3.

The sequenced sample consisted of peripheral blood. This TCR came from a woman older than 75 with active or convalescent COVID-19. The rearrangement links TRBV11-2 to TRBJ2-2; 9 bases are a match to TRBD1. The DNA for the CDR3 is TGTGCCAGCAGCCTCAGACAGGGGGGGACCGGGGAGCTGTTTTTT. Translation: CASSLRQGGTGELFF.